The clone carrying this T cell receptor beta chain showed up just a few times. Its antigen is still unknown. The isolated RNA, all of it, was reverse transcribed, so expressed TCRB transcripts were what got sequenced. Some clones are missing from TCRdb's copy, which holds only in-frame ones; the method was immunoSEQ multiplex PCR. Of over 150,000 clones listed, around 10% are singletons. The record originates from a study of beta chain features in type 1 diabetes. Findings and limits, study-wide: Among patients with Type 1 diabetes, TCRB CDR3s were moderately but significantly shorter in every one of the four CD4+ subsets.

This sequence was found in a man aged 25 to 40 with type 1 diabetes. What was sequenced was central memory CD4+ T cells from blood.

CDR3 protein: CASSGQSQETQYF. The CDR3 nucleotides are TGTGCCAGCAGTGGACAGAGCCAAGAGACCCAGTACTTC. The chain recombines TRBV6-5 with TRBJ2-5; a possible D gene is TRBD1 (6 bases). V was pared by 5 bases and J by 1 base, with 8 bases between. This CDR3 comprises 13 residues. CDR1 is MNHEY, CDR2 SVGAGI, per germline.